A selection of T cell receptor beta chains follows, all from one sample in a study of shared clonotypes between healthy human individuals. This table comes from immunoSEQ multiplex PCR, and its TCRdb copy is limited to in-frame clones, with some not included. Of about 1,900,000 clones listed, about 94% were seen once; the top ten hold 0.95% to 1.5%. Input material: naive CD8+ T cells sorted from blood. Every receptor here comes from a man aged 18 to 29 in good health. Each CDR3 is given with its conserved first and last residue. A D gene is named only where the DNA matches it firmly. Where a row states a size, it is once, few, many or the class of an expanded clone; other rows omit it.

v_call	clone_size	j_call	d_call	cdr3_nt	cdr3_aa
TRBV19	NA	TRBJ2-1	NA	TGTGCCAGTAGTATTGGGGTGTACAATGAGCAGTTCTTC	CASSIGVYNEQFF
TRBV7-2	NA	TRBJ2-7	NA	TGTGCCAGCAGCTACCCACACTACGAGCAGTACTTC	CASSYPHYEQYF
TRBV29-1	once	TRBJ2-7	TRBD1	TGCAGCGGTGTCGGGGGGGACAGGGGACCCGAGCAGTACTTC	CSGVGGDRGPEQYF
TRBV5-4	NA	TRBJ2-1	TRBD1	TGTGCCAGCAGCCCGCGTCAGGGGGCCTACTACAATGAGCAGTTCTTC	CASSPRQGAYYNEQFF
TRBV4-2	NA	TRBJ2-7	NA	TGTGCCAGCAGCCAAGATGGCAATGGGCCCGACTACGAGCAGTACTTC	CASSQDGNGPDYEQYF
TRBV7-2	NA	TRBJ1-2	NA	TGTGCCAGCAGCTCCATCCCGGACAGTAGCGGCTACACCTTC	CASSSIPDSSGYTF
TRBV4-3	NA	TRBJ2-3	TRBD2	TGCGCCAGCAGCCAAGATACTAGCGGTGTCACAGATACGCAGTATTTT	CASSQDTSGVTDTQYF
TRBV4-3	NA	TRBJ2-1	NA	TGCGCCAGCAGCCAAGCACTACTAGCAGAATACAATGAGCAGTTCTTC	CASSQALLAEYNEQFF
TRBV10-3	NA	TRBJ2-1	TRBD2	TGTGCCATCAGGAACAGGACTAGCGGCCCAGTGAATGAGCAGTTCTTC	CAIRNRTSGPVNEQFF
TRBV27	NA	TRBJ1-6	NA	TGTGCCAGCAGTGGCAGACTCTCCTATAATTCACCCCTCCACTTT	CASSGRLSYNSPLHF
TRBV19	NA	TRBJ2-1	NA	TGTGCCAGTAGTATAGGAGCGGACTCCTACAATGAGCAGTTCTTC	CASSIGADSYNEQFF
TRBV30	NA	TRBJ2-2	TRBD1	TGTGCCTGGAGTAAGGACAGGATTTACACCGGGGAGCTGTTTTTT	CAWSKDRIYTGELFF
TRBV10-1	NA	TRBJ2-1	NA	TGCGCCAGCAGTGTCGAAAAGCAGGCTAATGAGCAGTTCTTC	CASSVEKQANEQFF
TRBV12-5	NA	TRBJ2-7	TRBD2	TGTGCTAGTGGTTTGGGGACTAGCGGGAGGTACGAGCAGTACTTC	CASGLGTSGRYEQYF
TRBV27	NA	TRBJ2-1	TRBD2	TGTGCCAGCAGTTTAGTGGGACCGGGACTAGCAAGCAATGAGCAGTTCTTC	CASSLVGPGLASNEQFF
TRBV6-5	NA	TRBJ2-5	NA	TGTGCCAGCAGCTATGCAGGGGCGATCCAAGAGACCCAGTACTTC	CASSYAGAIQETQYF
TRBV6-5	NA	TRBJ2-1	TRBD1	TGTGCCAGCAGTTACGGGACAGGGGTGTCCAATGAGCAGTTCTTC	CASSYGTGVSNEQFF
TRBV13	NA	TRBJ2-3	TRBD2	TGTGCCAGCAGCCCAACCGGACTAGCGGGGGTAGATACGCAGTATTTT	CASSPTGLAGVDTQYF
TRBV7-9	NA	TRBJ2-1	TRBD2	TGTGCCAGCAGCTTAGGACTAGCGGGAGATCCTATGGGTGAGCAGTTCTTC	CASSLGLAGDPMGEQFF
TRBV9	once	TRBJ2-2	TRBD2	TGTGCCAGCAGCGTGGCTAGCGGGAGTCGTGGCACCGGGGAGCTGTTTTTT	CASSVASGSRGTGELFF
TRBV29-1	NA	TRBJ2-7	NA	TGCAGCGTTGCACTCCCAGCCTCCTACGAGCAGTACTTC	CSVALPASYEQYF
TRBV21-1	NA	TRBJ2-7	NA	TGTGCCAGCAGCAAAGAGGCAGGCCACCTTTTCTACGAGCAGTACTTC	CASSKEAGHLFYEQYF
TRBV15	NA	TRBJ2-2	TRBD2	TGTGCCACCAGCAGAGATCTATCGACTAGCGGGGACACCGGGGAGCTGTTTTTT	CATSRDLSTSGDTGELFF
TRBV5-6	NA	TRBJ2-7	NA	TGTGCCAGCAGCCCCGAGGCCTCCTACGAGCAGTACTTC	CASSPEASYEQYF
TRBV5-1	NA	TRBJ2-7	TRBD2	TGCGCCAGCAGGGAGGCGGGAGGGCTCGGCTACGAGCAGTACTTC	CASREAGGLGYEQYF
TRBV28	NA	TRBJ1-3	NA	TGTGCCAGCAGGTTGCTTACCGGAAACACCATATATTTT	CASRLLTGNTIYF
TRBV27	NA	TRBJ2-1	TRBD2	TGTGCCAGCAGTATCGGACTAGCGGAAAATGAGCAGTTCTTC	CASSIGLAENEQFF
TRBV25-1	NA	TRBJ2-7	NA	TGTGCCAGCAGAGAGACAGGTTCCTACGAGCAGTACTTC	CASRETGSYEQYF
TRBV18	NA	TRBJ2-5	NA	TGTGCCAGCTCACATGACAGCGAAGAGACCCAGTACTTC	CASSHDSEETQYF
TRBV30	NA	TRBJ2-2	TRBD1	TGTGCCCGCGAAACAGGGGGGAACACCGGGGAGCTGTTTTTT	CARETGGNTGELFF
TRBV2	once	TRBJ2-1	NA	TGTGCCAGCAGTGAAGTGGGTGCCTACAATGAGCAGTTCTTC	CASSEVGAYNEQFF
TRBV7-6	once	TRBJ2-1	TRBD1	TGTGCCAGCAGCTTAGGGACAGGGGGGGGTGAGCAGTTCTTC	CASSLGTGGGEQFF
TRBV30	once	TRBJ2-7	NA	TGTGCCTGGAGTTTTGTCGACGAGCAGTACTTC	CAWSFVDEQYF
TRBV28	NA	TRBJ2-7	TRBD1	TGTGCCAGCAGTACGACAGGGGGTGAATACGAGCAGTACTTC	CASSTTGGEYEQYF
TRBV6-6	NA	TRBJ1-4	NA	TGTGCCAGCAGCCCTTTAAGCAGGGGTGATGAAAAACTGTTTTTT	CASSPLSRGDEKLFF
TRBV10-1	NA	TRBJ2-7	NA	TGCGCCAGCAGTGAAGGGGGAGAGGATGAGCAGTACTTC	CASSEGGEDEQYF
TRBV30	NA	TRBJ1-5	TRBD1	TGTGCCTGGAGTTTGGGACAGGGCGGACAGCCCCAGCATTTT	CAWSLGQGGQPQHF
TRBV4-3	NA	TRBJ1-1	TRBD1	TGCGCCAGCAGCCACAGGACAGGGGGTTCGGACACTGAAGCTTTCTTT	CASSHRTGGSDTEAFF
TRBV19	few	TRBJ1-3	TRBD1	TGTGCCAGTAGTATTCTCAGTGCCGGGACAGACACCATATATTTT	CASSILSAGTDTIYF
TRBV7-9	NA	TRBJ2-5	NA	TGTGCCAGCAGTCCTATGGATGGGGGAACAGAGACCCAGTACTTC	CASSPMDGGTETQYF
TRBV2	NA	TRBJ2-2	TRBD2	TGTGCCAGCAGTGAAGCCCTATGGCGGGAGGCCTCGAACACCGGGGAGCTGTTTTTT	CASSEALWREASNTGELFF
TRBV7-8	NA	TRBJ2-7	TRBD1	TGTGCCAGCAGCTTACTGGCAGGGGGCCACGAGCAGTACTTC	CASSLLAGGHEQYF
TRBV30	NA	TRBJ2-7	NA	TGTGCCTGGAGGGCCACCTACGAGCAGTACTTC	CAWRATYEQYF
TRBV25-1	NA	TRBJ2-2	NA	TGTGCCAGCAGTGAATTCGCGGGATCTAAGGCCGGGGAGCTGTTTTTT	CASSEFAGSKAGELFF
TRBV5-1	NA	TRBJ2-7	NA	TGCGCCAGCAGCTTTACCGGGACGCCAGACCCCTACGAGCAGTACTTC	CASSFTGTPDPYEQYF